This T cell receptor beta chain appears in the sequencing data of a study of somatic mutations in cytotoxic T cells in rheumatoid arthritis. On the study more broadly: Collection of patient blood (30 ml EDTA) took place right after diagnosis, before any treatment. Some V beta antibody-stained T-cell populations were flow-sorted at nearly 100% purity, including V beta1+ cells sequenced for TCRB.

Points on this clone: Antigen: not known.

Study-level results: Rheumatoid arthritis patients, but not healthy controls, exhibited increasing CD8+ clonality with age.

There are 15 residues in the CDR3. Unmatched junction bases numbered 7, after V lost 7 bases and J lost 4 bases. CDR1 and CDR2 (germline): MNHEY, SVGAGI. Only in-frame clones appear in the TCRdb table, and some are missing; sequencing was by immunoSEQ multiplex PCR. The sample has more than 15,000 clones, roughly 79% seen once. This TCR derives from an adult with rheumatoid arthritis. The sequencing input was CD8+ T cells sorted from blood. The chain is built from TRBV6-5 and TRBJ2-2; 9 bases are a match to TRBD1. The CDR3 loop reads CASNLRQGVTGELFF. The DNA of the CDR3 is TGTGCCAGCAACCTACGACAGGGGGTCACCGGGGAGCTGTTTTTT.